One sample yielded the 8 T cell receptor beta chains listed below, sequenced in a study of human T cells and chemical hapten exposure. Each CDR3 protein gets one entry after TCRdb re-called the RACE reads with MiXCR. This table holds some 330,000 distinct CDR3 sequences, 4.5% to 5.5% found once. The time point is: pre-sensitization, week 0. Regarding treatment: therapeutic diphenylcyclopropenone sensitization with weekly scalp DPC. The material was whole blood, obtained in connection with sensitization to the hapten diphenylcyclopropenone (DPC). Receptors originate from a woman aged 18-35 years with alopecia areata. Some clones in this sample may be carry-over from other donors' samples.

The sample holds many counts of this clonotype. As DNA, the CDR3 is TGTGCCAGCAGCCAAGAGCAGGACATTCTATTTTACAATGAGCAGTTCTTC. Residues: CASSQEQDILFYNEQFF. V and J are TRBV4-2 and TRBJ2-1; weak D call: TRBD1 (5 bases). Per germline, CDR1 LGHNA and CDR2 YNFKEQ. The CDR3 totals 17 residues. V lost 0 bases, J lost 4 bases, and 16 bases lay in between.

This chain uses TRBV20-1 with TRBJ2-2, with a possible D match to TRBD1 (6 bases). CDR3 length equals 13 residues. With 5 bases removed from V and 4 bases from J, the gap between germline ends came to 11 bases. From germline, CDR1 is DFQATT and CDR2 SNEGSKA (reference sequence). The CDR3 DNA reads TGCAGTGCTCCTCTACAGGGCACCGGGGAGCTGTTTTTT. Residues: CSAPLQGTGELFF.

The chain uses TRBV6-1 and TRBJ1-5; D is undetermined. This CDR3 is built from 15 residues. V was cut by 4 bases and J by 0 bases, with 10 bases left in between. The germline V gene has CDR1 MNHNS and CDR2 SASEGT. In nucleotides, the CDR3 is TGTGCCAGCAGTGCCAGGCACTATAGCAATCAGCCCCAGCATTTT. Its translation: CASSARHYSNQPQHF.

The table lists this clonotype with a few counts. This rearrangement joins TRBV18 to TRBJ1-2, with D unclear. The germline V and J ends were trimmed by 3 bases and 5 bases, with 13 bases remaining between them. The CDR3 spans 14 residues. Germline lookup yields CDR1 KGHSH and CDR2 LQKENI. CDR3: CASSPQRASYGYTF. The CDR3 DNA follows: TGTGCCAGCTCACCCCAACGGGCGTCATATGGCTACACCTTC.

This clonotype was seen ten or more times. The rearrangement uses TRBV3-1 and TRBJ2-5, with 8 bases identical to TRBD1. The CDR3 totals 15 residues. With V trimmed by 3 bases and J by 2 bases, 5 bases remained unmatched. Germline V gene sequence: CDR1 LGHDT, CDR2 YNNKEL (reference sequence). CDR3 nucleotides: TGTGCCAGCAGCCACGGGACAGGCGATCAAGAGACCCAGTACTTC. Translation: CASSHGTGDQETQYF.

This clonotype was counted a few times. The rearrangement uses TRBV7-8 and TRBJ1-3, with D unresolved. This CDR3 spans 14 amino acids. Trimming shortened V by 2 bases and J by 3 bases, and 8 bases separated the two germline ends. Germline V gene data show CDR1 as SGHVS and CDR2 as FQNEAQ. The CDR3 nucleotides are TGTGCCAGCAGCTTATTAATCGGTGGAAACACCATATATTTT. This gives the protein CASSLLIGGNTIYF. Full variable domain (outside the CDR3, taken from reference TRBV7-8 and TRBJ1-3): GAGVSQSPRYKVAKRGQDVALRCDPISGHVSLFWYQQALGQGPEFLTYFQNEAQLDKSGLPSDRFFAERPEGSVSTLKIQRTQQEDSAVYLCASSLLIGGNTIYFGEGSWLTVV.

This clonotype was seen repeatedly, ten times or more. The rearrangement links TRBV6-5 to TRBJ2-7, with D possibly matching TRBD1 (5 bases). Germline CDR1 and CDR2: MNHEY and SVGAGI. V was clipped by 2 bases and J by 5 bases, with 13 bases between them. The CDR3 contains 14 residues. The CDR3 loop is CASSYGQGIHEQYF. DNA of the CDR3: TGTGCCAGCAGTTACGGGCAGGGCATCCACGAGCAGTACTTC.

The table lists this clonotype with a few counts. This rearrangement joins TRBV6-1 to TRBJ2-3; 7 bases agree with TRBD2. Trimming took 4 bases from V and 1 from J; bases not matched to a gene: 2. CDR1 is MNHNS and CDR2 is SASEGT in the germline V gene. The CDR3 sequence is 14 residues long. The CDR3 loop reads CASSGDYRTDTQYF. CDR3 DNA sequence: TGTGCCAGCAGTGGGGACTACCGCACAGATACGCAGTATTTT.